This TCR beta chain originates from a study of technical replicates of blood from several donors. Libraries were prepared by immunoSEQ multiplex PCR; TCRdb keeps only in-frame clonotypes and omits some of them. The table lists roughly 92,000 clones, 85% to 95% of them singletons. The germline V and J ends were trimmed by 3 bases and 1 base, with 17 bases remaining between them. This CDR3 spans 17 amino acids. Germline V lookup: CDR1 LGHNA, CDR2 YNFKEQ. The sequenced sample was T cells isolated from PBMCs. The V call is TRBV4-2, the J call TRBJ2-3, with D possibly TRBD2 on 5 matching bases. The source is a human donor in good health. The DNA for the CDR3 is TGTGCCAGCAGCCATGGCACCGGGGAGTTCGGCACAGATACGCAGTATTTT. It yields the protein CASSHGTGEFGTDTQYF.